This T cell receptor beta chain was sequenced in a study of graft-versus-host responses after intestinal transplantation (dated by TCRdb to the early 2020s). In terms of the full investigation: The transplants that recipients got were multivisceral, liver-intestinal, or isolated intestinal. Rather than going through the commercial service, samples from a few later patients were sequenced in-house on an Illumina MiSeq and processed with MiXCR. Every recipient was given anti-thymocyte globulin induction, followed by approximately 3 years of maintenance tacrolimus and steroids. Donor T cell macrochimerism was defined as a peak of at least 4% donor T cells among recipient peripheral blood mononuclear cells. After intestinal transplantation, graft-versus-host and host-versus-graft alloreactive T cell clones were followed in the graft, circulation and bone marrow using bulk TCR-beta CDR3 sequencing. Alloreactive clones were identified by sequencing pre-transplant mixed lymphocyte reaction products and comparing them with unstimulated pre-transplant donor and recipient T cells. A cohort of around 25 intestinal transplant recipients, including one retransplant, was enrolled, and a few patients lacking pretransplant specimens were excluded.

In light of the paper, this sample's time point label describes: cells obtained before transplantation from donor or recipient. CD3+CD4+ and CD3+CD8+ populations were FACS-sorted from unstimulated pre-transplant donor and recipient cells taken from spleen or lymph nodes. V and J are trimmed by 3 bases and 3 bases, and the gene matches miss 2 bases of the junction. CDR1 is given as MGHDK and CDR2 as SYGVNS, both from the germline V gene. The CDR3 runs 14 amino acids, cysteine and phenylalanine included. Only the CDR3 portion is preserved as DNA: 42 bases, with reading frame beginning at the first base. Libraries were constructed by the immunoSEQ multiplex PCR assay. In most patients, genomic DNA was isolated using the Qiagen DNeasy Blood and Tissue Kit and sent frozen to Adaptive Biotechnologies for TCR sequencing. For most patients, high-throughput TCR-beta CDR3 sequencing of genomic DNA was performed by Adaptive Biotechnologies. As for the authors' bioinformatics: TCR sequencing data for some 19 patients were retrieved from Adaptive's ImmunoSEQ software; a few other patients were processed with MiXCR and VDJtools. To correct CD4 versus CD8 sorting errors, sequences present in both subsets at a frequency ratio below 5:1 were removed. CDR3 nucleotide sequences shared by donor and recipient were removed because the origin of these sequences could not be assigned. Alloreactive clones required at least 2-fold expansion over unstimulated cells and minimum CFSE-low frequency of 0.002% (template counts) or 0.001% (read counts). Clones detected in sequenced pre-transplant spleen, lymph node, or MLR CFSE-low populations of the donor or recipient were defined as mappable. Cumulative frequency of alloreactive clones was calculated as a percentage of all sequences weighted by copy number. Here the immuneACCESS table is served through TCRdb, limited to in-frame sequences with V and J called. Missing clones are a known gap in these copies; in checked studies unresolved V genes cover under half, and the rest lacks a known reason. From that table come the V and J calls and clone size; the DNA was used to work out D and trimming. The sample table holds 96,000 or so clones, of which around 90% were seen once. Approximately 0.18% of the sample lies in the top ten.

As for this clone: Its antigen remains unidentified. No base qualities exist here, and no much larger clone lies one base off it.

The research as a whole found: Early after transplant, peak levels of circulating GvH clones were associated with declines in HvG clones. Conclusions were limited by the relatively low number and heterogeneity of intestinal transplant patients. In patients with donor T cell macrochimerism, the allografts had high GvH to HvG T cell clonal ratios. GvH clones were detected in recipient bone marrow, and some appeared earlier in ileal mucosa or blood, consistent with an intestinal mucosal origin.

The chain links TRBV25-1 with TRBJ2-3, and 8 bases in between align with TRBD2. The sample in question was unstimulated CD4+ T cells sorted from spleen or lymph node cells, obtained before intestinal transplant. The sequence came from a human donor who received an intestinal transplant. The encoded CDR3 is CASSDLAGTDTQYF. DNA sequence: TGTGCCAGCAGTGATCTAGCGGGTACAGATACGCAGTATTTT. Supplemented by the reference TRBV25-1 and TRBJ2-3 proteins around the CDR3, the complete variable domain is EADIYQTPRYLVIGTGKKITLECSQTMGHDKMYWYQQDPGMELHLIHYSYGVNSTEKGDLSSESTVSRIRTEHFPLTLESARPSHTSQYLCASSDLAGTDTQYFGPGTRLTVL.